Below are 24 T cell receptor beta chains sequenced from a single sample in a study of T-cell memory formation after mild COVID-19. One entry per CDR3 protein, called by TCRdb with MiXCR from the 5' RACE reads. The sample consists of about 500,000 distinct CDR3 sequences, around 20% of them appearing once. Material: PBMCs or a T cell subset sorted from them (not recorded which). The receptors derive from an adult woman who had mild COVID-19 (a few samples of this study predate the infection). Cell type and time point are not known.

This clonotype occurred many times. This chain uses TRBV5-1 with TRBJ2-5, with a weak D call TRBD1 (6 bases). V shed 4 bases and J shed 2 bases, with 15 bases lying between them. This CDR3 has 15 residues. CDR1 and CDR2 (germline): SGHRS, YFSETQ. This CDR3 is CASSSQGQSQETQYF. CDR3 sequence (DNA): TGCGCCAGCAGCAGCCAAGGACAGAGTCAAGAGACCCAGTACTTC.

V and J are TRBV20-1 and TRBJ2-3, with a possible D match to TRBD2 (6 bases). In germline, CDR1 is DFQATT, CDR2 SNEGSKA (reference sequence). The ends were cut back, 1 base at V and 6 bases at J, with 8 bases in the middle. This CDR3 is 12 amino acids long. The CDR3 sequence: CSARVGGDTQYF. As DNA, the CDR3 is TGCAGTGCTAGAGTTGGGGGGGATACGCAGTATTTT.

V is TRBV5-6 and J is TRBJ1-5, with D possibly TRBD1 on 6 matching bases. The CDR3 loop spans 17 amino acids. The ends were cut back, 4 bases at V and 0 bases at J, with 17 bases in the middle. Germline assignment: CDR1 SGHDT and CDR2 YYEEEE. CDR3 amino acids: CASSVQGRGNSNQPQHF. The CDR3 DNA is TGTGCCAGCAGCGTTCAGGGGAGGGGTAATAGCAATCAGCCCCAGCATTTT.

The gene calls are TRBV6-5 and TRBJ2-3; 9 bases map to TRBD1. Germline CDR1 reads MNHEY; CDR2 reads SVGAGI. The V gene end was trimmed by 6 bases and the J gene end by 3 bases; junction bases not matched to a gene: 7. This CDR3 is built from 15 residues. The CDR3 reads CASSLGQGQTDTQYF. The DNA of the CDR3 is TGTGCCAGCAGCCTCGGACAGGGGCAAACAGATACGCAGTATTTT.

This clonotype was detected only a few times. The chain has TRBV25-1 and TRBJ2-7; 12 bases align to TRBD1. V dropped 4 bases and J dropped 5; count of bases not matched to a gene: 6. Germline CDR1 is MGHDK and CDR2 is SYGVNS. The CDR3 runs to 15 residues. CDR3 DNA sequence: TGTGCCAGCAGTGGCCAGGGACAGGGGGCCCACGAGCAGTACTTC. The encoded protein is CASSGQGQGAHEQYF.

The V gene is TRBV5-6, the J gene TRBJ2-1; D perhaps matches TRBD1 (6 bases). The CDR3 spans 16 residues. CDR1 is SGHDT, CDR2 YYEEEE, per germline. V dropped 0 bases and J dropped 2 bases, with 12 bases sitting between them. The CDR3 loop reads CASSLGTVFPYNEQFF. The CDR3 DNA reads TGTGCCAGCAGCTTGGGGACAGTTTTTCCCTACAATGAGCAGTTCTTC.

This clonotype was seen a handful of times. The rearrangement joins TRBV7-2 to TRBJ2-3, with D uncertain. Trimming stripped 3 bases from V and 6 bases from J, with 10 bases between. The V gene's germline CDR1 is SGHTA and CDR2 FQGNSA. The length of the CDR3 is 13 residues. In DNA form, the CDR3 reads TGTGCCAGCAGCTTCTCCCCCTCTGATACGCAGTATTTT. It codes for CASSFSPSDTQYF. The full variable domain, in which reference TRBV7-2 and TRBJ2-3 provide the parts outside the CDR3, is GAGVSQSPSNKVTEKGKDVELRCDPISGHTALYWYRQSLGQGLEFLIYFQGNSAPDKSGLPSDRFSAERTGGSVSTLTIQRTQQEDSAVYLCASSFSPSDTQYFGPGTRLTVL.

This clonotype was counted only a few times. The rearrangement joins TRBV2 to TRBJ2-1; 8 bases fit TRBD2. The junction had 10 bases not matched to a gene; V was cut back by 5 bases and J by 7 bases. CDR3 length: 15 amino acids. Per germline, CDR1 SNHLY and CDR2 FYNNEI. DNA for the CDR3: TGTGCCAGCAGTCCTCCCGGGGGGGTAGATAATGAGCAGTTCTTC. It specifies CASSPPGGVDNEQFF.

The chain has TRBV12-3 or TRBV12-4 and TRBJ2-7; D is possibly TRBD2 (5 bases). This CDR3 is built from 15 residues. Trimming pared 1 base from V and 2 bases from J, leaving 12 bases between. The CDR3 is CASSLGGQIPYEQYF. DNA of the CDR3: TGTGCCAGCAGTTTAGGAGGGCAGATCCCCTACGAGCAGTACTTC.

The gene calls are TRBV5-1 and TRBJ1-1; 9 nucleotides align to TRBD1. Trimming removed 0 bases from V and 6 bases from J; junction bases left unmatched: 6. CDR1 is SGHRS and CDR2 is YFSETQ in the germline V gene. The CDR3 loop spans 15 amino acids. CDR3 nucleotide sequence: TGCGCCAGCAGCTTGGACGGGGACAGGGTCGCTGAAGCTTTCTTT. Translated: CASSLDGDRVAEAFF.

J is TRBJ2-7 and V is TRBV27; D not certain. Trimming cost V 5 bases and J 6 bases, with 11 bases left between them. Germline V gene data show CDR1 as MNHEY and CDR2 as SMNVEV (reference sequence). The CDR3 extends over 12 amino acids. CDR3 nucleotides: TGTGCCAGCAGTCCGCCCTACGGCGAGCAGTACTTC. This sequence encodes CASSPPYGEQYF.

The CDR3 nucleotides read TGCAGTGCTAGGGAACTAGCGGGGAACTACAATGAGCAGTTCTTC. This encodes CSARELAGNYNEQFF. The chain carries TRBV20-1 and TRBJ2-1; TRBD2 agrees at 10 bases. Trimming at V came to 3 bases and at J to 3 bases, leaving 5 bases not matched to a gene. This CDR3 is built from 15 residues. Germline V CDR1 and CDR2: DFQATT, SNEGSKA (reference sequence).

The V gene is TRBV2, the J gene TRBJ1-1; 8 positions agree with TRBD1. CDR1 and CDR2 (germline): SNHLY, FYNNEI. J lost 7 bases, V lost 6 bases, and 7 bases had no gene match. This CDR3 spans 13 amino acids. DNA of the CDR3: TGTGCCAGCAGGCCAAACAGGGGGTTTGAAGCTTTCTTT. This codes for CASRPNRGFEAFF.

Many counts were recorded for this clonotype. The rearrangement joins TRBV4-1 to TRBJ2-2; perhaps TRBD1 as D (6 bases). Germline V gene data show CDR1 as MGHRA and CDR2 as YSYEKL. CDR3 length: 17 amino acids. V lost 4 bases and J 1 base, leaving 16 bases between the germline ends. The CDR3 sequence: CASSPKDWTENTGELFF. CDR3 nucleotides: TGCGCCAGCAGCCCTAAGGATTGGACAGAGAACACCGGGGAGCTGTTTTTT.

DNA for the CDR3: TGCGCCAGCAGCCAAGGGCCGCAGGGGCCTCTAGGTTCACCCCTCCACTTT. Protein product: CASSQGPQGPLGSPLHF. This chain joins TRBV4-1 and TRBJ1-6; TRBD1 might be the D (6 bases). Germline V gene data show CDR1 as MGHRA and CDR2 as YSYEKL. The CDR3 is made up of 17 amino acids. Trimming took off 1 base at V and 9 bases at J, with 19 bases between the two ends.

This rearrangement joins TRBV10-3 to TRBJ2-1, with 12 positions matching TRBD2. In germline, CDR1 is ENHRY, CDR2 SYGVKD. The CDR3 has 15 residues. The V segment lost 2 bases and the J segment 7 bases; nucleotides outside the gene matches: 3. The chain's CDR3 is CAISEGLAGLNEQFF. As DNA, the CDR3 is TGTGCCATCAGTGAGGGACTAGCGGGATTGAATGAGCAGTTCTTC.

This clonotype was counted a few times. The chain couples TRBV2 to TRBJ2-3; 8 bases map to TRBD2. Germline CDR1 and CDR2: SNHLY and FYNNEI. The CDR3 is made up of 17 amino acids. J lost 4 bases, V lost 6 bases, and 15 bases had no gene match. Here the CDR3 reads CASSGGVLQILPDTQYF. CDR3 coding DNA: TGTGCCAGCAGCGGGGGGGTGCTACAAATTCTCCCAGATACGCAGTATTTT.

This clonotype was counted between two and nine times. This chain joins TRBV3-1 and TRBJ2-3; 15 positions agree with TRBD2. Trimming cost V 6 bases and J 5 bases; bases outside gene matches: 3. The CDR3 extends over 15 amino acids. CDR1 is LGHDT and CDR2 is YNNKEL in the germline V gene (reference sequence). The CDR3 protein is CASRPGLAGGDTQYF. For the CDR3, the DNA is TGTGCCAGCAGACCGGGACTAGCGGGGGGAGATACGCAGTATTTT.

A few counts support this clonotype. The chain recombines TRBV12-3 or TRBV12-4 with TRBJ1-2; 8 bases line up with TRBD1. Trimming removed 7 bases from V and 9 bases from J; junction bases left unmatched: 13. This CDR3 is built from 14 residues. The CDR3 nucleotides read TGTGCCAGCATCCCGACAGGGGTATCTTATAGCTACACCTTC. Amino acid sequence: CASIPTGVSYSYTF.

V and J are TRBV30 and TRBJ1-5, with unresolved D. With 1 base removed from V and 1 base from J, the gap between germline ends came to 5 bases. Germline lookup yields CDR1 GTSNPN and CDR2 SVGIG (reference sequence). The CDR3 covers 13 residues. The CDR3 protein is CAWSGKSNQPQHF. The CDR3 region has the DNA TGTGCCTGGAGTGGAAAGAGCAATCAGCCCCAGCATTTT.

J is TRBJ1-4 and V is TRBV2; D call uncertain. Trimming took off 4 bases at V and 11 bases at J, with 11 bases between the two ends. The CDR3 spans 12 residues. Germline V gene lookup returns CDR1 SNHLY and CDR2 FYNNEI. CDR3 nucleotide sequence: TGTGCCAGCAGTGTATTAACTAATAAACTGTTTTTT. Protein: CASSVLTNKLFF.

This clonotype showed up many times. The CDR3 DNA follows: TGCGCCAGCAGCTTGGACCAGGTTAAAGATACGCAGTATTTT. Protein: CASSLDQVKDTQYF. The V call is TRBV5-1, the J call TRBJ2-3; no clear D gene. CDR1 is SGHRS, CDR2 YFSETQ, per germline. CDR3 length equals 14 residues. Trimming removed 0 bases from V and 5 bases from J, with 10 bases in between.

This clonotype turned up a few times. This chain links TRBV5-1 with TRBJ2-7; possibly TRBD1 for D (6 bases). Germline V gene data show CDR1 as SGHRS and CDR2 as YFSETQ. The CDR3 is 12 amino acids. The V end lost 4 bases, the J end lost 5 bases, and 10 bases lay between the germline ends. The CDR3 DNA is TGCGCCAGCAGCATACAGGGAAACGAGCAGTACTTC. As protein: CASSIQGNEQYF.

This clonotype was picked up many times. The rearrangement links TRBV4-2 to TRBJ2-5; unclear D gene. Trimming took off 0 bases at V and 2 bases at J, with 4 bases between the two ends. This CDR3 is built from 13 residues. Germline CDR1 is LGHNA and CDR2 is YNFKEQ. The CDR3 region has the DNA TGTGCCAGCAGCCAAGATAGGCAAGAGACCCAGTACTTC. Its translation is CASSQDRQETQYF.